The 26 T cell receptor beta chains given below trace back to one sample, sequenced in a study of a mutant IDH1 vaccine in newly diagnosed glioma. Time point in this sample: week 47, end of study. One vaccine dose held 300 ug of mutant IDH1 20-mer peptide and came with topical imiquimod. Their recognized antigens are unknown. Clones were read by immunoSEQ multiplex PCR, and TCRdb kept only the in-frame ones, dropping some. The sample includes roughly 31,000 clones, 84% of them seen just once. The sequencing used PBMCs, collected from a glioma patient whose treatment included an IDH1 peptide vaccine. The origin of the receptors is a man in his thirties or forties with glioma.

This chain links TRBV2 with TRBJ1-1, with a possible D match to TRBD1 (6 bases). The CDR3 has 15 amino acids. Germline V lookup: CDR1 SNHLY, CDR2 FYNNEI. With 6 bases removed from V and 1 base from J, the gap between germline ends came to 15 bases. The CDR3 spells CASRKAGHSNTEAFF. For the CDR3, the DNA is TGTGCCAGCAGGAAAGCGGGACATTCGAACACTGAAGCTTTCTTT.

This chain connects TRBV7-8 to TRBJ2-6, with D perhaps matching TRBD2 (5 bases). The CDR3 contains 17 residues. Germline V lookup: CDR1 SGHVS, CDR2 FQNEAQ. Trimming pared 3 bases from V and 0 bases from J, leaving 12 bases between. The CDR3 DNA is TGTGCCAGCAGCTTGCGGGCAGGCGCCTCTGGGGCCAACGTCCTGACTTTC. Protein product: CASSLRAGASGANVLTF. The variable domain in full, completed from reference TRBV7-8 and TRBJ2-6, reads GAGVSQSPRYKVAKRGQDVALRCDPISGHVSLFWYQQALGQGPEFLTYFQNEAQLDKSGLPSDRFFAERPEGSVSTLKIQRTQQEDSAVYLCASSLRAGASGANVLTFGAGSRLTVL.

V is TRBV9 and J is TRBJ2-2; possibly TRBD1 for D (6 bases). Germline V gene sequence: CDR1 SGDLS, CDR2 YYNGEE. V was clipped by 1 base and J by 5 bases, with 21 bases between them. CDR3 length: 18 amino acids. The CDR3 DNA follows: TGTGCCAGCAGCGTAACCCCAAGGTTGGGGGCTGAAACCGGGGAGCTGTTTTTT. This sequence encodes CASSVTPRLGAETGELFF. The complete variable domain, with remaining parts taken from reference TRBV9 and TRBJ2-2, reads DSGVTQTPKHLITATGQRVTLRCSPRSGDLSVYWYQQSLDQGLQFLIQYYNGEERAKGNILERFSAQQFPDLHSELNLSSLELGDSALYFCASSVTPRLGAETGELFFGEGSRLTVL.

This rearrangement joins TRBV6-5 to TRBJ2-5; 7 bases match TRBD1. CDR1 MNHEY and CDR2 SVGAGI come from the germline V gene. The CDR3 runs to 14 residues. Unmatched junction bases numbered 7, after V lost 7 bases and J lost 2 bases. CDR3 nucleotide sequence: TGTGCCAGCAAGATAGGGACAGTTCAAGAGACCCAGTACTTC. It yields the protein CASKIGTVQETQYF.

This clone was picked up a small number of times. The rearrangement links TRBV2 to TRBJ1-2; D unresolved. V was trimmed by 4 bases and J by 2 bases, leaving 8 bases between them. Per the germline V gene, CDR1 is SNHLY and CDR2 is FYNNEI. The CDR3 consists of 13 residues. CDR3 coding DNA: TGTGCCAGCAGTGTATCCAGGAACTATGGCTACACCTTC. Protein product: CASSVSRNYGYTF.

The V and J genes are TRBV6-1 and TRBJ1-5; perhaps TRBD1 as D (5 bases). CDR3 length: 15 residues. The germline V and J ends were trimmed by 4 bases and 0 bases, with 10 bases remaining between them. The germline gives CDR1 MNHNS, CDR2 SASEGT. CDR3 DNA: TGTGCCAGCAGTGGGGGGACCGGTAGCAATCAGCCCCAGCATTTT. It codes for CASSGGTGSNQPQHF.

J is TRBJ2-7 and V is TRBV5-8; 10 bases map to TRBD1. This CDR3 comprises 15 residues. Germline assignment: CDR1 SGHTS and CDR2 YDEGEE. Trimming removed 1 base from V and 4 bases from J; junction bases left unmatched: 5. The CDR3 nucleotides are TGTGCCAGCAGCTTGCCGGGACAGGGGTTATACGAGCAGTACTTC. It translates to CASSLPGQGLYEQYF.

The CDR3: CASSQDFNSNQPQHF. The CDR3 bases are TGCGCCAGCAGCCAAGATTTTAATAGCAATCAGCCCCAGCATTTT. The chain combines TRBV4-1 with TRBJ1-5; no reliable D call. The V end was cut by 0 bases, the J end by 0 bases, with 6 bases between. The germline gives CDR1 MGHRA, CDR2 YSYEKL. The CDR3 contains 15 residues.

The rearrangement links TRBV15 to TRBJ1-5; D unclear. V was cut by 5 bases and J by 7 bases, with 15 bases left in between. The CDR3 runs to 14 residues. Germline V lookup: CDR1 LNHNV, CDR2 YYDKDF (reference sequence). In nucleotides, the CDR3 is TGTGCCACCAGCCTATACGAGGCAGCCCAGCCCCAGCATTTT. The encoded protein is CATSLYEAAQPQHF.

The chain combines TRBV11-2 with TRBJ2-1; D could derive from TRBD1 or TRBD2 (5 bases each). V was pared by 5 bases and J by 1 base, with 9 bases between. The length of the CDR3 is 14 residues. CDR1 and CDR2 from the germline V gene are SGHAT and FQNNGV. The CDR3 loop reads CASSNEGSYNEQFF. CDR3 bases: TGTGCCAGCAGCAACGAGGGGTCCTACAATGAGCAGTTCTTC.

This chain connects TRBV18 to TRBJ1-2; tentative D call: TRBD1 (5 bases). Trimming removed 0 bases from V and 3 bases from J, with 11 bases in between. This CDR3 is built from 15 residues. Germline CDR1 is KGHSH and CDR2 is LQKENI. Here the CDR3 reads CASSPPSREDYGYTF. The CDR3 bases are TGTGCCAGCTCACCACCATCCAGGGAAGACTATGGCTACACCTTC.

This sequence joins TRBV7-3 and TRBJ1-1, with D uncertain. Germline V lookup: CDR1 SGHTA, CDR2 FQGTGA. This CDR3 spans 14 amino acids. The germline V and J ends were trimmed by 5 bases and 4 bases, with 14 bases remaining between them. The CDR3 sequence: CASSQGTGLTEAFF. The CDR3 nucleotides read TGTGCCAGCAGCCAAGGTACGGGTCTCACTGAAGCTTTCTTT.

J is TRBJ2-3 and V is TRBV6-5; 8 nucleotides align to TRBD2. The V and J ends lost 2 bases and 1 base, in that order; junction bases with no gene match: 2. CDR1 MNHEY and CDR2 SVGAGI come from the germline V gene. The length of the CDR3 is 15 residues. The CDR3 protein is CASSYEAGGTDTQYF. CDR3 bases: TGTGCCAGCAGTTACGAAGCGGGAGGCACAGATACGCAGTATTTT.

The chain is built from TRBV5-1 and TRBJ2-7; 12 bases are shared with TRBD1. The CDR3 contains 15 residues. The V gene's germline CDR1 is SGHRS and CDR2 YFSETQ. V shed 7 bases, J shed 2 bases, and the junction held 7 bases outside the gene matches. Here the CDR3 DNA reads TGCGCCAGCGGGACAGGGGGCGCTGGAACCTACGAGCAGTACTTC. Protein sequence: CASGTGGAGTYEQYF.

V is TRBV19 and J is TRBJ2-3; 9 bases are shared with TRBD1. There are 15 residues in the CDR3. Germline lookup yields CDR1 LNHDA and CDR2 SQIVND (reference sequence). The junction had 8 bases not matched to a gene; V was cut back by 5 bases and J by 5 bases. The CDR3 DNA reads TGTGCCAGTAGTGACCGGGACAGGGTAGTAGATACGCAGTATTTT. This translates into CASSDRDRVVDTQYF.

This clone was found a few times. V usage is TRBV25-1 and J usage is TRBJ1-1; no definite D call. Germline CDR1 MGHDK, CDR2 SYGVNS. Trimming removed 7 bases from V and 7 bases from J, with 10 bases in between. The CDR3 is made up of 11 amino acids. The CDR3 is CASIVLGEAFF. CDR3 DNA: TGTGCCAGCATAGTCCTGGGTGAAGCTTTCTTT.

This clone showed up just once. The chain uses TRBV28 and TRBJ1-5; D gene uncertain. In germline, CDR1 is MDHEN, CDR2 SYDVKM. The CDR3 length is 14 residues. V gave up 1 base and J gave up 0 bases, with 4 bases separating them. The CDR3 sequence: CASSLSASNQPQHF. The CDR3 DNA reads TGTGCCAGCAGTTTATCGGCTAGCAATCAGCCCCAGCATTTT.

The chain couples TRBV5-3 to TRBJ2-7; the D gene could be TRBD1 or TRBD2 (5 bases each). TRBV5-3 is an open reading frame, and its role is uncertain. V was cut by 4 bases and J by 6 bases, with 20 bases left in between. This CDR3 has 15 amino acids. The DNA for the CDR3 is TGTGCCAGAAGCCATGGGTGGGACGATTTGTGCGAGCAGTACTTC. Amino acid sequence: CARSHGWDDLCEQYF.

The CDR3 region is CASSRTGSEQYF. In nucleotides, the CDR3 is TGTGCCAGCAGCAGAACAGGGAGCGAGCAGTACTTC. The chain has TRBV5-6 and TRBJ2-7; a possible D gene is TRBD1 (6 bases). Trimming took off 4 bases at V and 6 bases at J, with 11 bases between the two ends. CDR3 length: 12 residues. The germline CDR1 and CDR2 sequences are SGHDT and YYEEEE.

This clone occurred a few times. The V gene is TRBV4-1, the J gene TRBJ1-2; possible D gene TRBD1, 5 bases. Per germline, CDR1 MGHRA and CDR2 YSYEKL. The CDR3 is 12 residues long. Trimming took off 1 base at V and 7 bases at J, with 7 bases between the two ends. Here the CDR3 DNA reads TGCGCCAGCAGCCAAGTGGGGCTTGGCTACACCTTC. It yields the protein CASSQVGLGYTF.

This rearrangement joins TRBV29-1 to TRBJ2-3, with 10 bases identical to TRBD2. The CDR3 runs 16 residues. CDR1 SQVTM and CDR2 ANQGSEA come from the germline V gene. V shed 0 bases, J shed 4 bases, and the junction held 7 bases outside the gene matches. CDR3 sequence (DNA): TGCAGCGTTGAAGAGTCAGCGGGGGGGCACCCAGATACGCAGTATTTT. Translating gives CSVEESAGGHPDTQYF.

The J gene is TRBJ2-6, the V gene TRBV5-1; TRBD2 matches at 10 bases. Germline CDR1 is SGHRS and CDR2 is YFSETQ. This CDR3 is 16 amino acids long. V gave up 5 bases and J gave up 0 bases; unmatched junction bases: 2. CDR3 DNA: TGCGCCAGCAGTCTAGCGGGGGCCTCTGGGGCCAACGTCCTGACTTTC. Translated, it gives CASSLAGASGANVLTF.

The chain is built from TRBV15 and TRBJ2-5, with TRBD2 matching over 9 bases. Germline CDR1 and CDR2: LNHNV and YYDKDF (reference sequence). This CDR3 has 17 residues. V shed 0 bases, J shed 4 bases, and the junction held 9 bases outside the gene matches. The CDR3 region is CATSRDITQRGVETQYF. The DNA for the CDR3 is TGTGCCACCAGCAGAGATATTACTCAGCGGGGGGTAGAGACCCAGTACTTC.

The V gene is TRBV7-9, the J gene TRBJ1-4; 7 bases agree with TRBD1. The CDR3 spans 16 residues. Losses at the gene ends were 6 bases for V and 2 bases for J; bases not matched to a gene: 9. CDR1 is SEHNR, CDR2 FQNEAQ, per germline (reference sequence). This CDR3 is CASRRSGGGTNEKLFF. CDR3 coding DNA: TGTGCCAGCAGACGCTCAGGGGGGGGGACTAATGAAAAACTGTTTTTT.

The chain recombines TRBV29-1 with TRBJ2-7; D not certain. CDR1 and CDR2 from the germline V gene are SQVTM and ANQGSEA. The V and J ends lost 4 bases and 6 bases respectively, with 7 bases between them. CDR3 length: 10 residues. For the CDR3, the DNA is TGCAGCGTTGGCTCCCCCGAGCAGTACTTC. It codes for CSVGSPEQYF.

The CDR3, as DNA: TGTGCCAGCAGTGCGGTGGGGGACGACGGTCAGCCCCAGCATTTT. This translates into CASSAVGDDGQPQHF. The chain employs TRBV27 and TRBJ1-5; D perhaps matches TRBD1 (5 bases). V dropped 5 bases and J dropped 6 bases, with 17 bases sitting between them. The CDR3 consists of 15 residues. Germline CDR1 MNHEY, CDR2 SMNVEV (reference sequence).